This T cell receptor beta chain emerged from a study of naive and memory T cell subsets. A word on this clonotype: No antigen is known for it.

Findings and limits, study-wide: In CD4 and CD8 cells, diversity dropped from naive through EMRA.

An equimolar mix of two oligonucleotides served as the beta constant-region primer for TRBC1 and TRBC2. One entry per CDR3 protein results from TCRdb running MiXCR on the UMI-ligation and nested PCR reads. The table has 120,000 to 150,000 distinct CDR3 sequences, about a sixth seen once; the top ten hold 0.14% to 0.15%. The CDR3 consists of 15 residues. V was cut by 3 bases and J by 7 bases, with 18 bases left in between. Germline V gene data show CDR1 as DFQATT and CDR2 as SNEGSKA (reference sequence). The chain uses TRBV20-1 and TRBJ1-4; D perhaps matches TRBD1 (5 bases). The clonotype originates from a human donor in good health. The sample consisted of naive CD4+ T cells from blood. The CDR3 is CSARMPAGGGEKLFF. In nucleotides, the CDR3 is TGCAGTGCTAGGATGCCAGCGGGGGGGGGTGAAAAACTGTTTTTT.